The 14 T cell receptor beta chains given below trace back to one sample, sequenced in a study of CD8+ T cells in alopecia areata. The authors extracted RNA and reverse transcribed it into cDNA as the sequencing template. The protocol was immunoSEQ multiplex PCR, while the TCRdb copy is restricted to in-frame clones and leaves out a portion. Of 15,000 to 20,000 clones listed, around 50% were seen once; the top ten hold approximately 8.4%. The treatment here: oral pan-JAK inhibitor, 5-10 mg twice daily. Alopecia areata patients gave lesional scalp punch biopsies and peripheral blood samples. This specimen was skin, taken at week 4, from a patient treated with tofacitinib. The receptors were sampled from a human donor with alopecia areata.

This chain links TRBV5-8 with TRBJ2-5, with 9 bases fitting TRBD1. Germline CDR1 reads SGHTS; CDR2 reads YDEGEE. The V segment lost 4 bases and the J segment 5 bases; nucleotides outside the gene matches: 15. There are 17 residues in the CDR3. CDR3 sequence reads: CASSRTKGTGYRETQYF. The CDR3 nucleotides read TGTGCCAGCAGCAGGACCAAGGGGACAGGGTATCGGGAGACCCAGTACTTC.

The DNA of the CDR3 is TGTGCCAGCAGCCGGGGGACAGCTAACTATGGCTACACCTTC. It is translated as CASSRGTANYGYTF. The chain has TRBV5-4 and TRBJ1-2; TRBD1 aligns across 7 bases. CDR3 size: 14 residues. V was clipped by 4 bases and J by 0 bases; unmatched bases: 3. The germline V gene encodes CDR1 SGHNT and CDR2 YYREEE (reference sequence).

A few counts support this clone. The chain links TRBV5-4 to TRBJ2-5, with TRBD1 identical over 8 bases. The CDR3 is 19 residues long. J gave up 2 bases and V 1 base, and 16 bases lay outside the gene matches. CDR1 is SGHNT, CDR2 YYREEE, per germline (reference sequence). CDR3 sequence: CASSLMGRLMGTGQETQYF. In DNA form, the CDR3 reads TGTGCCAGCAGCTTGATGGGTAGGCTAATGGGGACAGGACAAGAGACCCAGTACTTC.

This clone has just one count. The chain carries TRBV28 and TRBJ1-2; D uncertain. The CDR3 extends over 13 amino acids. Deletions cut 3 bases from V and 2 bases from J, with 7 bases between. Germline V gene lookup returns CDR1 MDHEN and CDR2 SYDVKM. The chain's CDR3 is CASSLWENYGYTF. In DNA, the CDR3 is TGTGCCAGCAGTTTGTGGGAGAACTATGGCTACACCTTC.

CDR3 DNA sequence: TGTGCCAGCAGCTTAAGTAATGAGCAGTTCTTC. Protein product: CASSLSNEQFF. The chain employs TRBV7-9 and TRBJ2-1; no clear D gene. Trimming cost V 2 bases and J 7 bases, with 3 bases left between them. Germline V gives CDR1 SEHNR, CDR2 FQNEAQ (reference sequence). The CDR3 is made up of 11 amino acids.

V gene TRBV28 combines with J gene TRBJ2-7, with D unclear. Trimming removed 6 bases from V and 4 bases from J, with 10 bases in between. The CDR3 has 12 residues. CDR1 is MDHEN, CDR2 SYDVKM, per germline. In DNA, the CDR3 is TGTGCCAGCAGCCCAACCCTATACGAGCAGTACTTC. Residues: CASSPTLYEQYF. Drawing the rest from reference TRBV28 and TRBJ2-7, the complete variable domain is DVKVTQSSRYLVKRTGEKVFLECVQDMDHENMFWYRQDPGLGLRLIYFSYDVKMKEKGDIPEGYSVSREKKERFSLILESASTNQTSMYLCASSPTLYEQYFGPGTRLTVT.

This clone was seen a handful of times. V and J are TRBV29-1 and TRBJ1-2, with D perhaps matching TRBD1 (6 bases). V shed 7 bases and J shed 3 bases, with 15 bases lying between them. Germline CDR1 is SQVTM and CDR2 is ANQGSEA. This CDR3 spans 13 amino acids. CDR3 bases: TGCAGCGCCTCGGGAGGGGGAGACTATGGCTACACCTTC. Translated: CSASGGGDYGYTF.

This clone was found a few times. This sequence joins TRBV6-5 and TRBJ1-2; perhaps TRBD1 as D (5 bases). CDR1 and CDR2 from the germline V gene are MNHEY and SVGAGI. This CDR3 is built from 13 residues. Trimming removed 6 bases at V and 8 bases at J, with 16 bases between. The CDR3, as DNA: TGTGCCAGCAGACTAGGGACGGCCCCGGGCTACACCTTC. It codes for CASRLGTAPGYTF.

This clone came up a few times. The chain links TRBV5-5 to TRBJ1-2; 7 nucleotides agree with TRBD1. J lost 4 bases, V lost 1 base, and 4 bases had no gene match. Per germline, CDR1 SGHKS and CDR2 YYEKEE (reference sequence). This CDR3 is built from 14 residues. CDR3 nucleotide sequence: TGTGCCAGCAGCTTGACAGGGGCGGGCTATGGCTACACCTTC. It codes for CASSLTGAGYGYTF.

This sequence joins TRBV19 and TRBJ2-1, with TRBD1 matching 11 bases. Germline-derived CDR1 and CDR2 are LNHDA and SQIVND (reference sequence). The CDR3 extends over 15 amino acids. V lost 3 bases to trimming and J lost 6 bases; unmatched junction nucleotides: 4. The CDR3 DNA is TGTGCCAGTAGTATCCGGGACAGGGGGGTCAATGAGCAGTTCTTC. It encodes CASSIRDRGVNEQFF.

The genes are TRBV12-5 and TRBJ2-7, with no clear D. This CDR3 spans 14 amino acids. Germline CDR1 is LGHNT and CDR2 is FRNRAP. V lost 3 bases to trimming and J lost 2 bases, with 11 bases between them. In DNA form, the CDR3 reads TGTGCTAGTGGTTTAGTGACCTCTCCCTACGAGCAGTACTTC. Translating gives CASGLVTSPYEQYF.

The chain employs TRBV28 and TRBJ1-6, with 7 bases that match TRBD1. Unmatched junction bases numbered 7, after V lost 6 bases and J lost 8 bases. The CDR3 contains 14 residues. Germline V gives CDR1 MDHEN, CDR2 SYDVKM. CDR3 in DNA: TGTGCCAGCAGACCGGGACAGAATTATTCACCCCTCCACTTT. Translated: CASRPGQNYSPLHF.

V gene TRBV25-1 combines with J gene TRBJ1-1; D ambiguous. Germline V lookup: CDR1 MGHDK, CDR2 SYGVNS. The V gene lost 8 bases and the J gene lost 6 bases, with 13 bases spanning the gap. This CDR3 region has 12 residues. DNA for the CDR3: TGTGCCAGCGGAACCTTTGGGGCTGAAGCTTTCTTT. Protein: CASGTFGAEAFF.

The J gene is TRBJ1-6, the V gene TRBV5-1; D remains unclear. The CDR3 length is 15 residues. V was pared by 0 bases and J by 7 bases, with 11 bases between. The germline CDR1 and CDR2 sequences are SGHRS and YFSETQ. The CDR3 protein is CASSLGPGLNSPLHF. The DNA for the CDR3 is TGCGCCAGCAGCTTGGGCCCAGGACTAAATTCACCCCTCCACTTT. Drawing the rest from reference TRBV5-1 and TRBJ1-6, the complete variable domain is KAGVTQTPRYLIKTRGQQVTLSCSPISGHRSVSWYQQTPGQGLQFLFEYFSETQRNKGNFPGRFSGRQFSNSRSEMNVSTLELGDSALYLCASSLGPGLNSPLHFGNGTRLTVT.